What follows are 14 T cell receptor beta chains derived from one specimen sequenced in a study of T cell clonotyping in hematopoietic cell transplantation. Profiled with immunoSEQ multiplex PCR; TCRdb holds only in-frame clones, not every one. The sample has about 69,000 clones; 90% to 95% are singletons. Sequencing was performed on peripheral blood mononuclear cells. The source of these receptors is a man aged 50 to 60 in good health. Some clones in this sample may be carry-over from other donors' samples.

This chain uses TRBV6-5 with TRBJ1-1; 7 bases agree with TRBD1. J lost 0 bases, V lost 5 bases, and 6 bases had no gene match. Germline V lookup: CDR1 MNHEY, CDR2 SVGAGI. CDR3 length: 15 residues. The CDR3, as DNA: TGTGCCAGCAGTAAAGGGGGCGACATGAACACTGAAGCTTTCTTT. As protein: CASSKGGDMNTEAFF.

The chain employs TRBV11-1 and TRBJ1-1; tentative D call: TRBD1 (5 bases). V was shortened by 0 bases and J by 4 bases, with 12 bases between the two germline ends. Germline V gene data show CDR1 as SGHAT and CDR2 as FQDESV (reference sequence). The CDR3 covers 15 residues. The CDR3 is CASSLAWRGGTEAFF. The CDR3 coding sequence is TGTGCCAGCAGCTTAGCGTGGAGGGGAGGCACTGAAGCTTTCTTT. Looking up the rest from reference TRBV11-1 and TRBJ1-1 gives the full variable domain: EAEVAQSPRYKITEKSQAVAFWCDPISGHATLYWYRQILGQGPELLVQFQDESVVDDSQLPKDRFSAERLKGVDSTLKIQPAELGDSAMYLCASSLAWRGGTEAFFGQGTRLTVV.

V and J are TRBV6-1 and TRBJ2-7; D ambiguous. This CDR3 has 14 residues. The V and J ends lost 1 base and 3 bases respectively, with 10 bases between them. The germline V gene has CDR1 MNHNS and CDR2 SASEGT. CDR3 amino acids: CASSEEQILYEQYF. The CDR3, as DNA: TGTGCCAGCAGTGAAGAACAGATCCTCTACGAGCAGTACTTC.

The chain combines TRBV4-1 with TRBJ1-2, with D tentatively TRBD1 (6 bases). The CDR3 totals 15 residues. The germline V gene has CDR1 MGHRA and CDR2 YSYEKL. The V gene lost 4 bases and the J gene lost 2 bases, with 14 bases spanning the gap. The CDR3 spells CASSPQGTGNYGYTF. The CDR3 DNA follows: TGCGCCAGCAGCCCCCAGGGGACCGGGAACTATGGCTACACCTTC.

This clone is a singleton in its sample. The chain is built from TRBV19 and TRBJ1-5; TRBD1 might be the D (5 bases). V was shortened by 8 bases and J by 3 bases, with 17 bases between the two germline ends. This CDR3 contains 15 residues. The germline V gene has CDR1 LNHDA and CDR2 SQIVND (reference sequence). As DNA, the CDR3 is TGTGCCAGTTCCTCGGGGCGGGGACCCAATCAGCCCCAGCATTTT. Amino acids: CASSSGRGPNQPQHF.

The chain is built from TRBV6-5 and TRBJ1-1, with D possibly TRBD1 on 6 matching bases. From germline, CDR1 is MNHEY and CDR2 SVGAGI. V lost 2 bases, J lost 1 base, and 8 bases lay in between. The CDR3 has 14 amino acids. The CDR3 here is CASSYRQANTEAFF. For the CDR3, the DNA is TGTGCCAGCAGTTACCGACAGGCGAACACTGAAGCTTTCTTT.

This clone was detected once. This sequence joins TRBV7-9 and TRBJ2-3, with unresolved D. The V gene's germline CDR1 is SEHNR and CDR2 FQNEAQ (reference sequence). The CDR3 has 17 residues. V lost 4 bases and J 6 bases, leaving 23 bases between the germline ends. The CDR3 DNA reads as TGTGCCAGCAGCTCGTGGACGCAGCCAACAACTTCTGATACGCAGTATTTT. Amino acids: CASSSWTQPTTSDTQYF.

The gene calls are TRBV5-4 and TRBJ2-3, with no clear D. This CDR3 is built from 13 residues. In germline, CDR1 is SGHNT, CDR2 YYREEE (reference sequence). With 0 bases removed from V and 4 bases from J, the gap between germline ends came to 6 bases. This CDR3 reads CASSLAGSDTQYF. In DNA form, the CDR3 reads TGTGCCAGCAGCTTGGCCGGATCAGATACGCAGTATTTT.

V and J are TRBV27 and TRBJ2-7; no clear D. Germline loops: CDR1 MNHEY, CDR2 SMNVEV (reference sequence). Trimming pared 5 bases from V and 3 bases from J, leaving 11 bases between. The CDR3 runs to 13 residues. The CDR3 here is CASSPATGYEQYF. CDR3 bases: TGTGCCAGCAGTCCCGCGACGGGCTACGAGCAGTACTTC.

V is TRBV7-9 and J is TRBJ1-1; unclear D gene. In germline, CDR1 is SEHNR, CDR2 FQNEAQ (reference sequence). V was pared by 5 bases and J by 6 bases, with 13 bases between. This CDR3 contains 13 residues. DNA for the CDR3: TGTGCCAGCAGCCGAGACACGGGCGCTGAAGCTTTCTTT. It translates to CASSRDTGAEAFF. The full variable domain, completed using reference TRBV7-9 and TRBJ1-1, is DTGVSQNPRHKITKRGQNVTFRCDPISEHNRLYWYRQTLGQGPEFLTYFQNEAQLEKSRLLSDRFSAERPKGSFSTLEIQRTEQGDSAMYLCASSRDTGAEAFFGQGTRLTVV.

This sequence joins TRBV5-1 and TRBJ1-5; no definite D call. In germline, CDR1 is SGHRS, CDR2 YFSETQ. Trimming removed 0 bases at V and 4 bases at J, with 11 bases between. The CDR3 loop spans 15 amino acids. The CDR3 is CASSLGVGDNQPQHF. CDR3 DNA sequence: TGCGCCAGCAGCTTGGGGGTCGGGGATAATCAGCCCCAGCATTTT. Based on the CDR3 plus reference TRBV5-1 and TRBJ1-5, the full variable domain is KAGVTQTPRYLIKTRGQQVTLSCSPISGHRSVSWYQQTPGQGLQFLFEYFSETQRNKGNFPGRFSGRQFSNSRSEMNVSTLELGDSALYLCASSLGVGDNQPQHFGDGTRLSIL.

This chain's CDR3 is CASSLLINQETQYF. The CDR3 DNA follows: TGCGCCAGCAGCCTCTTGATTAACCAAGAGACCCAGTACTTC. This chain links TRBV5-1 with TRBJ2-5, with unresolved D. Trimming pared 4 bases from V and 0 bases from J, leaving 10 bases between. This CDR3 is 14 amino acids long. The germline gives CDR1 SGHRS, CDR2 YFSETQ. Full variable domain (rest looked up from reference TRBV5-1 and TRBJ2-5): KAGVTQTPRYLIKTRGQQVTLSCSPISGHRSVSWYQQTPGQGLQFLFEYFSETQRNKGNFPGRFSGRQFSNSRSEMNVSTLELGDSALYLCASSLLINQETQYFGPGTRLLVL.

The J gene is TRBJ2-5, the V gene TRBV11-2, with TRBD2 matching over 8 bases. The germline gives CDR1 SGHAT, CDR2 FQNNGV. There are 14 residues in the CDR3. V shed 1 base and J 4 bases; nucleotides not matched to a gene: 2. CDR3: CASSLAAGAETQYF. The CDR3 region has the DNA TGTGCCAGCAGCTTAGCAGCGGGAGCAGAGACCCAGTACTTC.

The chain recombines TRBV28 with TRBJ2-3, with D possibly being TRBD1 (5 bases). V was pared by 8 bases and J by 4 bases, with 13 bases between. Germline loops: CDR1 MDHEN, CDR2 SYDVKM. The CDR3 contains 13 residues. CDR3: CASRDSFPDTQYF. The CDR3 DNA reads as TGTGCCAGCCGAGACAGTTTCCCAGATACGCAGTATTTT.